The present T cell receptor (beta chain) was sequenced within a study of cytomegalovirus exposure and HLA in healthy donors. Study information: Among roughly 180 million T cells, an earlier analysis found 95 million to 140 million unique TCR beta sequences.

Primers for the PCR totalled 60 Vbeta and 13 Jbeta. Profiled with immunoSEQ multiplex PCR; TCRdb holds only in-frame clones, not every one. The sample includes fewer than 200,000 clones, roughly 76% seen only once; the top ten take under 15%. Overall study results and limits: TRBV6-2, TRBV6-3 and other indistinguishable V segments were excluded. CMV serostatus alone was available as immune exposure information.

The CDR3 sequence is 13 residues long. In germline, CDR1 is MNHEY, CDR2 SMNVEV (reference sequence). Note on this clone: Antigen unknown.

This chain uses TRBV27 with TRBJ2-5; D possibly corresponds to TRBD2 (5 bases). The J call may be in error: the DNA end matches TRBJ2-7 better. The sequenced sample was PBMCs. The sequence derives from a woman in her fifties or sixties in good health and CMV-seronegative. CDR3 sequence reads: CASSLSEGYEQYF. The DNA of the CDR3 is TGTGCCAGCAGTTTATCAGAGGGCTACGAGCAGTACTTC.